The 17 T cell receptor beta chains below come from one sample, sequenced in a study of cytomegalovirus exposure and HLA in healthy donors. PCR amplification relied on 60 Vbeta primers (plus 13 Jbeta primers). Only in-frame clones appear in the TCRdb table, and some are missing; sequencing was by immunoSEQ multiplex PCR. The sample shows 240,000 or so clones, around 76% of them seen only once. The sample comprised PBMCs. Source of these receptors: a woman in her forties in good health and CMV-seropositive.

The chain employs TRBV27 and TRBJ2-2; D remains ambiguous. The CDR3 loop spans 15 amino acids. The V gene lost 5 bases and the J gene lost 7 bases, with 17 bases spanning the gap. Per the germline V gene, CDR1 is MNHEY and CDR2 is SMNVEV (reference sequence). The DNA of the CDR3 is TGTGCCAGCAGTCCTACCCAGGCTGCGCTCGGGGAGCTGTTTTTT. It specifies CASSPTQAALGELFF.

V gene TRBV30 combines with J gene TRBJ2-7; D possibly corresponds to TRBD1 (5 bases). V lost 3 bases to trimming and J lost 0 bases, with 15 bases between them. The CDR3 is 15 residues long. Germline lookup yields CDR1 GTSNPN and CDR2 SVGIG (reference sequence). CDR3 coding DNA: TGTGCCTGGAGCTATACGTCGACAGCCTCCTACGAGCAGTACTTC. This codes for CAWSYTSTASYEQYF.

The chain is built from TRBV7-6 and TRBJ2-1, with 9 positions matching TRBD1. V trimming: 4 bases; J trimming: 5 bases; junction bases outside the gene matches: 6. Per the germline V gene, CDR1 is SGHVS and CDR2 is FNYEAQ. The CDR3 has 15 residues. CDR3 bases: TGTGCCAGCAGCTCCCGCCGGACAGGGGACAATGAGCAGTTCTTC. Residues: CASSSRRTGDNEQFF.

The gene calls are TRBV7-9 and TRBJ2-6; tentatively, D is TRBD1 (6 bases). Per the germline V gene, CDR1 is SEHNR and CDR2 is FQNEAQ (reference sequence). Trimming pared 3 bases from V and 10 bases from J, leaving 13 bases between. CDR3 size: 14 residues. The CDR3 DNA follows: TGTGCCAGCAGCTTCGAGACAGGTACTAACGTCCTGACTTTC. Translated, it gives CASSFETGTNVLTF. Drawing the rest from reference TRBV7-9 and TRBJ2-6, the complete variable domain is DTGVSQNPRHKITKRGQNVTFRCDPISEHNRLYWYRQTLGQGPEFLTYFQNEAQLEKSRLLSDRFSAERPKGSFSTLEIQRTEQGDSAMYLCASSFETGTNVLTFGAGSRLTVL.

V is TRBV5-4 and J is TRBJ2-7; D possibly corresponds to TRBD2 (6 bases). V shed 2 bases and J shed 7 bases, with 16 bases lying between them. The CDR3 is 14 amino acids. Germline-derived CDR1 and CDR2 are SGHNT and YYREEE (reference sequence). For the CDR3, the DNA is TGTGCCAGCAGCTTTAGGGGTTCCCGGGGGGAGCAGTACTTC. Translated, it gives CASSFRGSRGEQYF.

The gene calls are TRBV4-3 and TRBJ2-1, with TRBD2 identical over 11 bases. The ends lost 0 bases at V and 4 bases at J; junction bases unmatched: 11. The CDR3 extends over 19 amino acids. Germline values: CDR1 LGHNA, CDR2 YSLEER. This CDR3 is CASSQDRGSGRVGYNEQFF. CDR3 nucleotide sequence: TGCGCCAGCAGCCAAGATCGAGGTAGCGGGAGGGTTGGGTACAATGAGCAGTTCTTC.

CDR3 residues: CASSLTTQAPGGYTF. CDR3 bases: TGCGCCAGCAGCTTGACGACGCAGGCACCAGGGGGCTACACCTTC. The V call is TRBV5-1, the J call TRBJ1-2; D may be TRBD1 (5 bases). The V gene's germline CDR1 is SGHRS and CDR2 YFSETQ. The CDR3 sequence is 15 residues long. V lost 1 base and J 8 bases, leaving 18 bases between the germline ends.

Regarding this clone: Other DNA sequences in this specimen translate into the identical CDR3. The chain couples TRBV5-1 to TRBJ1-1; D is perhaps TRBD1 (5 bases). Looked up from germline, CDR1 is SGHRS and CDR2 is YFSETQ. The CDR3 has 13 amino acids. Trimming left V 1 base short and J 1 base short, with 5 bases between. CDR3: CASSLTGNTEAFF. As DNA, the CDR3 is TGCGCCAGCAGCTTGACAGGGAACACTGAAGCTTTCTTT.

This chain uses TRBV4-1 with TRBJ2-3, with TRBD2 matching over 7 bases. From germline, CDR1 is MGHRA and CDR2 YSYEKL. J lost 6 bases, V lost 6 bases, and 18 bases had no gene match. The CDR3 loop spans 17 amino acids. The CDR3 sequence: CASRYQDGTTKPDTQYF. The CDR3 nucleotides read TGCGCCAGCAGATACCAAGATGGGACTACAAAGCCGGATACGCAGTATTTT.

This chain uses TRBV11-2 with TRBJ2-5; perhaps TRBD1 as D (5 bases). CDR1 and CDR2 from the germline V gene are SGHAT and FQNNGV. This CDR3 region has 15 residues. The V and J ends lost 0 bases and 4 bases respectively, with 12 bases between them. The CDR3, as DNA: TGTGCCAGCAGCTTAGATGCAGGGATAGGAGAGACCCAGTACTTC. This codes for CASSLDAGIGETQYF.

The chain uses TRBV6-5 and TRBJ1-6; D remains unclear. Germline values: CDR1 MNHEY, CDR2 SVGAGI. CDR3 length: 15 residues. The V and J ends lost 0 bases and 8 bases respectively, with 11 bases between them. The CDR3 bases are TGTGCCAGCAGTTACTCTAGGGTCGGGGATTCACCCCTCCACTTT. This codes for CASSYSRVGDSPLHF.

The rearrangement joins TRBV5-6 to TRBJ1-5, with 9 bases fitting TRBD1. The trim removed 3 bases at V and 3 bases at J, leaving 7 bases unmatched. The CDR3 is 16 amino acids. Germline CDR1 is SGHDT and CDR2 is YYEEEE. The CDR3 spells CASSYVGQGYNQPQHF. The DNA for the CDR3 is TGTGCCAGCAGCTATGTGGGACAGGGATACAATCAGCCCCAGCATTTT.

The CDR3 loop reads CASNGQGSTEAFF. The CDR3 DNA reads TGTGCCAGCAATGGACAGGGGAGCACTGAAGCTTTCTTT. The rearrangement uses TRBV2 and TRBJ1-1; 9 bases match TRBD1. V was clipped by 7 bases and J by 4 bases; unmatched bases: 4. The CDR3 is 13 amino acids. Germline V gives CDR1 SNHLY, CDR2 FYNNEI.

The chain employs TRBV9 and TRBJ1-1; TRBD1 matches 7 bases. This CDR3 spans 16 amino acids. Germline values: CDR1 SGDLS, CDR2 YYNGEE. Germline trimming cut 4 bases from V and 3 bases from J; bases unmatched to any gene: 12. CDR3 nucleotide sequence: TGTGCCAGCAGCACGCGACAGGGAGGTAGGGACACTGAAGCTTTCTTT. Its protein product is CASSTRQGGRDTEAFF.

V usage is TRBV11-2 and J usage is TRBJ1-2; the D is unclear. This CDR3 region has 13 residues. The germline CDR1 and CDR2 sequences are SGHAT and FQNNGV. Trimming stripped 5 bases from V and 8 bases from J, with 15 bases between. The CDR3 DNA reads as TGTGCCAGCAGCACCCAGCCCGACATGGGCTACACCTTC. Translated, it gives CASSTQPDMGYTF.

V and J are TRBV25-1 and TRBJ2-1; 9 nucleotides line up with TRBD2. The germline CDR1 and CDR2 sequences are MGHDK and SYGVNS. The ends lost 5 bases at V and 11 bases at J; junction bases unmatched: 13. This CDR3 spans 15 amino acids. The DNA for the CDR3 is TGTGCCAGCAGTCCGTTGACTAGCGGATCCTCCAAGCAGTTCTTC. Translating gives CASSPLTSGSSKQFF.

V gene TRBV19 combines with J gene TRBJ1-1; possible D gene TRBD1, 6 bases. Trimming removed 3 bases from V and 4 bases from J, with 12 bases in between. CDR3 length equals 14 residues. Germline loops: CDR1 LNHDA, CDR2 SQIVND (reference sequence). The CDR3 bases are TGTGCCAGTAGTATCTCAGGGGTATCCACTGAAGCTTTCTTT. Translating gives CASSISGVSTEAFF.